This T cell receptor (beta chain) was sequenced for a study of cytomegalovirus exposure and HLA in healthy donors. Study findings and constraints: The study labeled 164 TCR beta chains cytomegalovirus-associated. The classifier reportedly diagnosed cytomegalovirus status with high specificity and sensitivity. Across all donors, roughly uniform sequencing depth was an assumption of the presence/absence analyses. TCR beta V- and J-gene trimming, according to a later analysis, was linked to a missense DCLRE1C variant.

Details on this clone: Its antigen remains unidentified.

This CDR3 has 13 amino acids. Trimming left V 8 bases short and J 3 bases short, with 13 bases between. Looked up from germline, CDR1 is MNHEY and CDR2 is SMNVEV (reference sequence). This PCR relied on a set of 60 Vbeta primers and 13 Jbeta primers. Using immunoSEQ multiplex PCR, the repertoire was profiled, and TCRdb retains in-frame clones only, with some absent. The sample has some 140,000 clones; 79% are singletons. The sequence was collected from a man younger than 35 in good health and CMV-seronegative. Source material: PBMCs. The genes are TRBV27 and TRBJ1-1; no clear D gene. CDR3 bases: TGTGCCAGCCAACATCTCGGAGACACTGAAGCTTTCTTT. Translation: CASQHLGDTEAFF.